The rows below give T cell receptor beta chains drawn from one sample of a study of Ad26.COV2.S vaccination and SARS-CoV-2 variants. Generated by immunoSEQ multiplex PCR, the TCRdb table keeps only in-frame clones and is missing some. The table shows about 350,000 clones, with about 88% occurring only once. Sequencing was performed on peripheral blood, taken in a trial of Ad26.COV2.S vaccine versus placebo. The receptor source for this set is a person aged 18-60 years who received the Ad26.COV2.S COVID-19 vaccine or a placebo. Both conserved end residues are trimmed from each CDR3.

J gene	V gene	CDR3 protein
TRBJ1-6	TRBV30	AWTGGLGNSPLH
TRBJ1-3	TRBV19	ASSPQGQAGNTIY
TRBJ1-6	TRBV9	ASSVSGSNSPLH
TRBJ2-7	TRBV6-1	ASSERGWAGLTYEQY
TRBJ1-1	TRBV7-8	ASSQPGHRNTEAF
TRBJ2-2	TRBV25-1	ASSEGRINTGELF
TRBJ2-7	TRBV7-8	ASSRDRGTGEQY
TRBJ2-1	TRBV10-3	AITRAGQGGNEQF
TRBJ1-3	TRBV7-2	ASSGNTIY
TRBJ1-2	TRBV28	ASSSPGREDYGYT
TRBJ1-4	TRBV15	ATSWRPSGGKLF
TRBJ2-2	TRBV7-6	AVPTLGAGGPGELF
TRBJ2-7	TRBV6-5	ASNPRDSLYEQY
TRBJ1-6	TRBV6-2/TRBV6-3	ASRPTDKPNSPLH
TRBJ2-5	TRBV7-2	ASSPSGWQSAAQY
TRBJ2-7	TRBV27	ASSLDRIYEQY
TRBJ2-3	TRBV24-1	ATSDPLAGGDTQY
TRBJ2-3	TRBV5-1	ASSSGTGRTDTQY
TRBJ1-1	TRBV6-5	ASTGWGGGTEAF
TRBJ1-4	TRBV4-1	ASRWGATNEKLF
TRBJ1-5	TRBV6-5	ASSYSSGGYQPQH
TRBJ1-3	TRBV15	ATTLEARSGNTIY
TRBJ2-2	TRBV6-6	ASSQIGGEGSGELF
TRBJ2-7	TRBV19	ASSIQGGPLDEQY
TRBJ2-1	TRBV7-3	ASSSVAGGPYNEQF
TRBJ2-1	TRBV7-9	AGWGLGTYSGNEQF
TRBJ2-5	TRBV28	ASSSPGQGKETQY
TRBJ1-4	TRBV18	ASSPRGSNEKLF
TRBJ1-1	TRBV7-3	ASSLNPQGAHTEAF
TRBJ1-2	TRBV5-1	ASSSIPGTLGYT
TRBJ2-7	TRBV10-2	ASLTSSSYEQY
TRBJ2-3	TRBV12-3/TRBV12-4	ASGYDTDTQY
TRBJ1-4	TRBV6-5	ASSLRALEKLF
TRBJ1-1	TRBV19	ASSPVRVAAQNTEAF
TRBJ1-4	TRBV4-3	ASSQDRGKLF
TRBJ1-1	TRBV11-1	ASSLVSQAEAF
TRBJ2-7	TRBV27	ASSPGREQY
TRBJ2-1	TRBV7-9	ASSLISGLRVHEQF
TRBJ2-1	TRBV9	ASSVSGTYTGEQF
TRBJ1-1	TRBV9	ASSPRAVGTEAF
TRBJ1-4	TRBV2	ASSMGASSNEKLF
TRBJ2-7	TRBV27	ASSPYPTGPSSYEQY
TRBJ2-5	TRBV15	ATKNRGQETQY
TRBJ1-6	TRBV20-1	SASDAPSPLH
TRBJ2-1	TRBV10-3	AISKDRNEQF
TRBJ1-1	TRBV10-3	AISLGLGGPRGVANTEAF
TRBJ2-1	TRBV5-1	ASSLASSGRSERNEQF
TRBJ2-7	TRBV6-6	ASHPAGGASYEQY
TRBJ1-2	TRBV6-6	ASSYSADYGYT
TRBJ1-1	TRBV7-6	ASSLDGQLVTEAF
TRBJ2-6	TRBV5-1	ASRPTGGSGANVLT
TRBJ1-6	TRBV4-3	ASSQDLNRDNSPLH
TRBJ1-1	TRBV28	ASSPPLGTGSGTEAF
TRBJ2-1	TRBV7-9	ASSIRVSWQGYGNEQF
TRBJ2-7	TRBV4-3	ASSQEDGQGGSYEQY
TRBJ1-4	TRBV5-1	ASSLAFPTGVSEKLF
.	TRBV18	ASSPPGTVNTGELF
TRBJ1-5	TRBV5-5	ASSPDRVVGQPQH
TRBJ1-4	TRBV6-2/TRBV6-3	ASSADRVLEKLF
TRBJ2-7	TRBV9	ASSGNSYEQY